This T cell receptor beta chain was sequenced in a study of T cell repertoires in cytomegalovirus infection. Study overall: As its CMV epitopes, the study selected recently identified HLA-C-restricted and well-studied HLA-B-restricted targets.

TCRdb re-called the reads through MiXCR, storing one row per CDR3 protein. The sample records roughly 860,000 distinct CDR3 sequences, around a third being singletons. About this clonotype itself: Antigen: not known.

General observations from the study: Clonotype analysis showed dominance of the ex vivo response by HLA-C-restricted CMV-specific TCR beta clonotypes.

Germline lookup yields CDR1 MNHEY and CDR2 SVGEGT. The CDR3 is made up of 15 amino acids. V lost 0 bases to trimming and J lost 6 bases, with 15 bases between them. This clonotype was sampled from a human donor in good health (CMV status not recorded). Some clones in this sample may be carry-over from other donors' samples. This sequence joins TRBV6-2 or TRBV6-3 and TRBJ2-7; maybe TRBD1 (5 bases). This specimen consisted of cultured CD8+ T cells from PBMCs, obtained from culture after CMV antigen stimulation. The CDR3 nucleotides are TGTGCCAGCAGTTACTCGATTCAGGGTTTAAGCGAGCAGTACGTC. It yields the protein CASSYSIQGLSEQYV.